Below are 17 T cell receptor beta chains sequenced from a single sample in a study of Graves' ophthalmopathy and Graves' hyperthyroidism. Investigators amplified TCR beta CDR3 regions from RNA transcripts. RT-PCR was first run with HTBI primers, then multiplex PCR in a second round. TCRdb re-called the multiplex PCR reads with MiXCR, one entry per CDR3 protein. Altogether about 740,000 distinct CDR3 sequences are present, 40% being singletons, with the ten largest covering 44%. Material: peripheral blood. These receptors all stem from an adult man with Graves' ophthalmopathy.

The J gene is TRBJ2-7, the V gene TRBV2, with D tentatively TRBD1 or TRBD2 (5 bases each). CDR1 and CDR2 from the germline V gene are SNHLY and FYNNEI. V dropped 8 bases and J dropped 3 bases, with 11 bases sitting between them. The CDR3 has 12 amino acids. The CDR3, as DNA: TGTGCCAGCGTTGATGGGGGCTACGAGCAGTACTTC. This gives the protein CASVDGGYEQYF.

The CDR3 is CASRQGPLYGYTF. CDR3 sequence (DNA): TGTGCCAGCAGACAGGGACCCCTCTATGGCTACACCTTC. The chain employs TRBV2 and TRBJ1-2; TRBD1 is a possible D gene (6 bases). V was trimmed by 6 bases and J by 4 bases, leaving 12 bases between them. CDR3 size: 13 residues. Germline CDR1 SNHLY, CDR2 FYNNEI. The entire variable domain, with the rest obtained from reference TRBV2 and TRBJ1-2, is as follows: EPEVTQTPSHQVTQMGQEVILRCVPISNHLYFYWYRQILGQKVEFLVSFYNNEISEKSEIFDDQFSVERPDGSNFTLKIRSTKLEDSAMYFCASRQGPLYGYTFGSGTRLTVV.

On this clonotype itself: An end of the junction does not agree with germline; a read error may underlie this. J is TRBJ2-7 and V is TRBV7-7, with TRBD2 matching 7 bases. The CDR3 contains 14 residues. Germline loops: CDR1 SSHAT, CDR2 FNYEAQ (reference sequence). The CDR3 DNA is TGTGCTAGCAGCCCCAACGGGGGGACGAACGAGCAGTACTTC. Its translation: CASSPNGGTNEQYF.

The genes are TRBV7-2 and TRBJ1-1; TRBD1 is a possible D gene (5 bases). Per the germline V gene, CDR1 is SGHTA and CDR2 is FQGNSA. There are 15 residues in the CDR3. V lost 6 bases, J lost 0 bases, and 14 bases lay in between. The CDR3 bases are TGTGCCAGCAGTCCCCTCGGGGGAGTGAACACTGAAGCTTTCTTT. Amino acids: CASSPLGGVNTEAFF.

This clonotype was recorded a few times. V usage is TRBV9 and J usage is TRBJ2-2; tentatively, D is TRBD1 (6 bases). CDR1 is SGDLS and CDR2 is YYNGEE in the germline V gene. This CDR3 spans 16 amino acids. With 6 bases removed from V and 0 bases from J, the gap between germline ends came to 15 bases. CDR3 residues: CASNRGQNANTGELFF. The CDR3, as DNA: TGTGCCAGCAACCGTGGACAGAACGCGAACACCGGGGAGCTGTTTTTT.

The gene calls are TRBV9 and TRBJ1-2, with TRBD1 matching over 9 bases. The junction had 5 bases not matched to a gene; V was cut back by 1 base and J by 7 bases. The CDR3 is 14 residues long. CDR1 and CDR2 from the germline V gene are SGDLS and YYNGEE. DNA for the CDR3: TGTGCCAGCAGCGTACAACAGGGGGCGCGTGGCTACACCTTC. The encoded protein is CASSVQQGARGYTF.

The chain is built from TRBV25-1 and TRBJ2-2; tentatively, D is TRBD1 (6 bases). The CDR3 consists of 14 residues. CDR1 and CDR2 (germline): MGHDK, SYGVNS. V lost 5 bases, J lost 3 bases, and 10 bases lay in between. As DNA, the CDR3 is TGTGCCAGCAGTTTATCAGGGGACACCGGGGAGCTGTTTTTT. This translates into CASSLSGDTGELFF. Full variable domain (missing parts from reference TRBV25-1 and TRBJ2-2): EADIYQTPRYLVIGTGKKITLECSQTMGHDKMYWYQQDPGMELHLIHYSYGVNSTEKGDLSSESTVSRIRTEHFPLTLESARPSHTSQYLCASSLSGDTGELFFGEGSRLTVL.

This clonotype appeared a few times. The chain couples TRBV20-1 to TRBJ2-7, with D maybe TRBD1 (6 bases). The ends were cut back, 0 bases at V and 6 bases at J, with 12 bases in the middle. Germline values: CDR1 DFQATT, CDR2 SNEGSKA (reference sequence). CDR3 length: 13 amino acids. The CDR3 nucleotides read TGCAGTGCTAGAGAGGGCACAGGGACCGAGCAGTACTTC. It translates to CSAREGTGTEQYF.

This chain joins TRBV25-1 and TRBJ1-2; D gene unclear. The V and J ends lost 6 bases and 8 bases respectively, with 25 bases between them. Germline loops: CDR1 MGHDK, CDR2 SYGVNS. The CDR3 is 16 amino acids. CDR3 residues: CASSQDSLGDPRGYTF. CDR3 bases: TGTGCCAGCAGCCAAGATAGTTTGGGCGATCCACGGGGCTACACCTTC.

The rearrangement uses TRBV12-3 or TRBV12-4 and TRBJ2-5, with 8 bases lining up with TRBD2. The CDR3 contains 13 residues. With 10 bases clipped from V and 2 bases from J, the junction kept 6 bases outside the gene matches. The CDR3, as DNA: TGTGCCAACATGACTAGCGATCAAGAGACCCAGTACTTC. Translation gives CANMTSDQETQYF.

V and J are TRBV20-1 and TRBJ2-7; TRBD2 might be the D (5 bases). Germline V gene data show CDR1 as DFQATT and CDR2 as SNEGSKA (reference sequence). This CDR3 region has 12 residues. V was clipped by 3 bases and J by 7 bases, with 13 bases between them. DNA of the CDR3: TGCAGTGCTAGGACCTTTGAGCGGGAGCAGTACTTC. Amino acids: CSARTFEREQYF.

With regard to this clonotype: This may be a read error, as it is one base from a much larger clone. The CDR3 nucleotides read TGTGCCAACAACATAAACACTGAAGCTTTCTTT. Translation: CANNINTEAFF. The chain uses TRBV7-9 and TRBJ1-1; D not certain. From germline, CDR1 is SEHNR and CDR2 FQNEAQ (reference sequence). This CDR3 is built from 11 residues. Trimming removed 10 bases at V and 2 bases at J, with 8 bases between.

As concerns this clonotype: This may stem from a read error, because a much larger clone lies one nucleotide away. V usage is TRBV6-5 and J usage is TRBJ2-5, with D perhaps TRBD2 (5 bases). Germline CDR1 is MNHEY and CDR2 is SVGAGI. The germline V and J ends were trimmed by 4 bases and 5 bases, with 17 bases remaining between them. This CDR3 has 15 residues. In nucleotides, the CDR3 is TGTGCCAGCAGTTCAGACTCGGGGAGCAGGGAGACCCAGTACTTC. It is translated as CASSSDSGSRETQYF.

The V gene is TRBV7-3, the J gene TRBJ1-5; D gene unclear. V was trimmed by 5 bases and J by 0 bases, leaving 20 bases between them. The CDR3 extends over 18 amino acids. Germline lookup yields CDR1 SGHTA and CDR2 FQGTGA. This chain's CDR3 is CASSQVNLQRYSNQPQHF. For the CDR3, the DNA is TGTGCCAGCAGCCAGGTGAATCTACAGCGTTATAGCAATCAGCCCCAGCATTTT.

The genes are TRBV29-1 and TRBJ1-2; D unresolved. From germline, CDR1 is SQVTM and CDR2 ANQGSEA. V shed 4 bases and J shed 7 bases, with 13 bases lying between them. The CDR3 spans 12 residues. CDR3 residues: CSVGRSSSGYTF. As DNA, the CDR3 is TGCAGCGTTGGGAGGAGTAGTAGTGGCTACACCTTC.

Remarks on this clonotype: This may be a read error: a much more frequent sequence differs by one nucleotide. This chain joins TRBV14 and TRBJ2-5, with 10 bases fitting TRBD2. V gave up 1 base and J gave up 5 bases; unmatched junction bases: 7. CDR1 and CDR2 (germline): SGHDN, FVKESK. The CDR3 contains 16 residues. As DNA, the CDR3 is TGTGCCAGCAGCCAAGGGACTAGCGGCGTAGGGGAGACCCAGTACTTC. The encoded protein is CASSQGTSGVGETQYF. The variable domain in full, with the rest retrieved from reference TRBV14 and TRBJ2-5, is EAGVTQFPSHSVIEKGQTVTLRCDPISGHDNLYWYRRVMGKEIKFLLHFVKESKQDESGMPNNRFLAERTGGTYSTLKVQPAELEDSGVYFCASSQGTSGVGETQYFGPGTRLLVL.

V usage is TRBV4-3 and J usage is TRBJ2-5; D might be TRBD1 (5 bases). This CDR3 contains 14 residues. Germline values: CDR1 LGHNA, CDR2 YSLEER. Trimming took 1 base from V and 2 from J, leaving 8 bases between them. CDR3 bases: TGCGCCAGCAGCCAAGCGACAGCTCAAGAGACCCAGTACTTC. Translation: CASSQATAQETQYF.